This entry concerns a single T cell receptor (beta chain). The antigen is unknown. A read error may produce the germline difference seen at one junction end. This record comes from a study of cytomegalovirus exposure and HLA in healthy donors. Study conclusions and caveats: Researchers reported from a later analysis that most CMV-associated TCR beta chains appeared HLA-restricted. A later analysis by the authors found several of the most significant clusters apparently linked to common viral pathogens. Some segments of the V type, notably TRBV6-2 and TRBV6-3, were excluded as indistinguishable.

Germline CDR1 and CDR2: SGHTA and FQGNSA. The CDR3 spans 12 residues. Use of 60 Vbeta and 13 Jbeta primers characterized the PCR. The protocol was immunoSEQ multiplex PCR, while the TCRdb copy is restricted to in-frame clones and leaves out a portion. The sample has roughly 100,000 clones; almost 80% are singletons. Input material: PBMCs. The rearrangement links TRBV7-2 to TRBJ2-7; 9 bases map to TRBD1. The source of this sequence is a man between 45 and 60 years old in good health and CMV-seropositive. CDR3 coding DNA: TGTGCCAGCAGCTCCCAAGGGACAGGGCTTCACTTC. This codes for CASSSQGTGLHF. The variable domain in full, with the rest retrieved from reference TRBV7-2 and TRBJ2-7, is GAGVSQSPSNKVTEKGKDVELRCDPISGHTALYWYRQSLGQGLEFLIYFQGNSAPDKSGLPSDRFSAERTGGSVSTLTIQRTQQEDSAVYLCASSSQGTGLHFGPGTRLTVT.